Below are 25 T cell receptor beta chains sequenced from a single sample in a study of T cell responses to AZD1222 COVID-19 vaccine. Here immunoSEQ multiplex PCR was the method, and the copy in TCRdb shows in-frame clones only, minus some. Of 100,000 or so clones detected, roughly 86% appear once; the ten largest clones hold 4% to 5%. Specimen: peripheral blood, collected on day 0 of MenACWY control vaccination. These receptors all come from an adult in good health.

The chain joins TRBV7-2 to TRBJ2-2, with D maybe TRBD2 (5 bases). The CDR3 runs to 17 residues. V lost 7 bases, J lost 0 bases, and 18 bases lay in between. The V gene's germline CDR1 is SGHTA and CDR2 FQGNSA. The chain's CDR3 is CASTPFGLGANTGELFF. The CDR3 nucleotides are TGTGCCAGCACCCCTTTCGGACTGGGAGCGAACACCGGGGAGCTGTTTTTT. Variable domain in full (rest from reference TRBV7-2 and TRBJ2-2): GAGVSQSPSNKVTEKGKDVELRCDPISGHTALYWYRQSLGQGLEFLIYFQGNSAPDKSGLPSDRFSAERTGGSVSTLTIQRTQQEDSAVYLCASTPFGLGANTGELFFGEGSRLTVL.

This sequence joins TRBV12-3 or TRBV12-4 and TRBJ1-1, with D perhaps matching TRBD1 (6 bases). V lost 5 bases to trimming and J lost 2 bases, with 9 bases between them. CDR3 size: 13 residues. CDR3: CASSEDSNTEAFF. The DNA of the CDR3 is TGTGCCAGCAGTGAGGACAGTAACACTGAAGCTTTCTTT.

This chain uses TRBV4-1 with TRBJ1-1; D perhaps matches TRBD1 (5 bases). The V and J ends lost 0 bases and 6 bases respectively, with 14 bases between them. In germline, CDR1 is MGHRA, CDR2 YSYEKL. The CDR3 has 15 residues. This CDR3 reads CASSQELGRVPEAFF. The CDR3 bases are TGCGCCAGCAGCCAAGAGTTGGGCAGGGTTCCTGAAGCTTTCTTT.

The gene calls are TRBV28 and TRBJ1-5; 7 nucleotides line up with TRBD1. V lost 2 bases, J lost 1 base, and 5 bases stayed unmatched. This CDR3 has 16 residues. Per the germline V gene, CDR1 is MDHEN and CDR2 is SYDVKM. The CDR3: CASSLEQGRSNQPQHF. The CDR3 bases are TGTGCCAGCAGTTTAGAACAGGGGAGAAGCAATCAGCCCCAGCATTTT. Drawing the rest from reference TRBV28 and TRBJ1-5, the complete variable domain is DVKVTQSSRYLVKRTGEKVFLECVQDMDHENMFWYRQDPGLGLRLIYFSYDVKMKEKGDIPEGYSVSREKKERFSLILESASTNQTSMYLCASSLEQGRSNQPQHFGDGTRLSIL.

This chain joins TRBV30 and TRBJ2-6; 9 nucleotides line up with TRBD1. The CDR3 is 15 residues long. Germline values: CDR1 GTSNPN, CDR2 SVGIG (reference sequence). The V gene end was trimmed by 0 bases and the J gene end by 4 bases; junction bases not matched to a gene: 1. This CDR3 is CAWSVQGAGANVLTF. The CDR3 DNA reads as TGTGCCTGGAGTGTACAGGGGGCCGGGGCCAACGTCCTGACTTTC.

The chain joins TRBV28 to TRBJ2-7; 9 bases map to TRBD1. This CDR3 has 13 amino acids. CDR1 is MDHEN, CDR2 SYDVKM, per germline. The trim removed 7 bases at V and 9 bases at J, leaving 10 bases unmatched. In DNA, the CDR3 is TGTGCCAGCAAGGGGACAGGGTGGGGCGCGCAGTACTTC. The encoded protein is CASKGTGWGAQYF.

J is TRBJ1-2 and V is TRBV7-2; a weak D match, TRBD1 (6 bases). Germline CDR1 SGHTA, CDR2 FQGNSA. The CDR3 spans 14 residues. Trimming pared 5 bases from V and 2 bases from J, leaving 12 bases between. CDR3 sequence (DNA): TGTGCCAGCAGCGCCTCAGGGGAGAACTATGGCTACACCTTC. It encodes CASSASGENYGYTF.

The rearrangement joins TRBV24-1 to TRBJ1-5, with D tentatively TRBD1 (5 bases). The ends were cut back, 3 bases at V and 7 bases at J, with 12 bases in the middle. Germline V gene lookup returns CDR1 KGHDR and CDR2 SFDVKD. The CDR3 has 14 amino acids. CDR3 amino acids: CATSDPQGDQPQHF. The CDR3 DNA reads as TGTGCCACCAGTGATCCCCAGGGTGACCAGCCCCAGCATTTT.

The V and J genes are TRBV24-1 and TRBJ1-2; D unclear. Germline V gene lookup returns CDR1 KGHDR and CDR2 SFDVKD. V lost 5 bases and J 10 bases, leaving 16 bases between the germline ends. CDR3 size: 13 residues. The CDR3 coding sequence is TGTGCCACCAGTGCCTCATTACCCGGGGACTACACCTTC. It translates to CATSASLPGDYTF.

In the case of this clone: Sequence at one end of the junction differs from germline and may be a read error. The CDR3 loop is CASSLALRQPDGYTF. For the CDR3, the DNA is TGTGCCAGCAGCCTAGCGCTGAGACAGCCCGATGGCTACACCTTC. The chain is built from TRBV7-2 and TRBJ1-2; D perhaps matches TRBD1 (5 bases). CDR3 length equals 15 residues. CDR1 is SGHTA and CDR2 is FQGNSA in the germline V gene.

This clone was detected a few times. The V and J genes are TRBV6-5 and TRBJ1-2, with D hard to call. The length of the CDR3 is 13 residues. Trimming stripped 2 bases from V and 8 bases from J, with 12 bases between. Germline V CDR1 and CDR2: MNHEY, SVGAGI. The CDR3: CASSYEPRKGYTF. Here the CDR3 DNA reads TGTGCCAGCAGTTACGAGCCTCGGAAGGGCTACACCTTC.

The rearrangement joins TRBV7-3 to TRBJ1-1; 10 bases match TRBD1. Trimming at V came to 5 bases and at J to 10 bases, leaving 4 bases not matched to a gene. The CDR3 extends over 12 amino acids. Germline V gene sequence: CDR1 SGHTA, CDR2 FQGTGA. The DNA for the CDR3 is TGTGCCAGCAGCCCTGGGACAGGGGTAGCTTTCTTT. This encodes CASSPGTGVAFF.

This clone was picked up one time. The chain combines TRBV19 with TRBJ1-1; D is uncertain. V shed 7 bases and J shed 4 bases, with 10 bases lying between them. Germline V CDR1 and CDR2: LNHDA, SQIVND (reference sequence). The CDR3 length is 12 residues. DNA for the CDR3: TGTGCCAGTAAGACGGTGGGCACTGAAGCTTTCTTT. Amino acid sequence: CASKTVGTEAFF.

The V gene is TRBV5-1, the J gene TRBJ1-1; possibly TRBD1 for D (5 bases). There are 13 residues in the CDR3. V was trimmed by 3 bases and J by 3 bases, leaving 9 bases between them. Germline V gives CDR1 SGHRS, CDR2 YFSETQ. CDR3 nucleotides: TGCGCCAGCAGCTACGGGACGGACACTGAAGCTTTCTTT. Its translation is CASSYGTDTEAFF.

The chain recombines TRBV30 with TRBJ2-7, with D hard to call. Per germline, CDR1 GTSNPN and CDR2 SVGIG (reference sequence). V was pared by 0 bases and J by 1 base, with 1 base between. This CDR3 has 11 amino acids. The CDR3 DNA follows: TGTGCCTGGAGTGTTTCCTACGAGCAGTACTTC. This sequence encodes CAWSVSYEQYF.

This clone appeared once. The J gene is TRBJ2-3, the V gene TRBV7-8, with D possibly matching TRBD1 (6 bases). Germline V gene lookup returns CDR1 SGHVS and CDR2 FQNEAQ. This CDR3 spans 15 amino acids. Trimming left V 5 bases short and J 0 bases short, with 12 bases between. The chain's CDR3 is CASSADRTSTDTQYF. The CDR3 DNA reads TGTGCCAGCAGCGCAGACAGGACCAGCACAGATACGCAGTATTTT. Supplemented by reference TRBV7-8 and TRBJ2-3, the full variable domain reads GAGVSQSPRYKVAKRGQDVALRCDPISGHVSLFWYQQALGQGPEFLTYFQNEAQLDKSGLPSDRFFAERPEGSVSTLKIQRTQQEDSAVYLCASSADRTSTDTQYFGPGTRLTVL.

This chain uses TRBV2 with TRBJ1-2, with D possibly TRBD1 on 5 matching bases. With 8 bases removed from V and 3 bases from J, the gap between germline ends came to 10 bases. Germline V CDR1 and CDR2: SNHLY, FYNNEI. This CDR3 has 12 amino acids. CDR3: CASLGTDYGYTF. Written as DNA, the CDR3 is TGTGCCAGCTTAGGGACGGACTATGGCTACACCTTC. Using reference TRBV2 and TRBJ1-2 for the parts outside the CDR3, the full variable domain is EPEVTQTPSHQVTQMGQEVILRCVPISNHLYFYWYRQILGQKVEFLVSFYNNEISEKSEIFDDQFSVERPDGSNFTLKIRSTKLEDSAMYFCASLGTDYGYTFGSGTRLTVV.

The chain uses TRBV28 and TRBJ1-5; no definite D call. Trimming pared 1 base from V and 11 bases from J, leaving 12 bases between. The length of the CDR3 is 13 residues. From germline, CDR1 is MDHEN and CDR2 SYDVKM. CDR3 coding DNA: TGTGCCAGCAGTTTATCGGCAGTTCTGGCCCAGCATTTT. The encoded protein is CASSLSAVLAQHF. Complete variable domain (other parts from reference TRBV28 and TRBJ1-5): DVKVTQSSRYLVKRTGEKVFLECVQDMDHENMFWYRQDPGLGLRLIYFSYDVKMKEKGDIPEGYSVSREKKERFSLILESASTNQTSMYLCASSLSAVLAQHFGDGTRLSIL.

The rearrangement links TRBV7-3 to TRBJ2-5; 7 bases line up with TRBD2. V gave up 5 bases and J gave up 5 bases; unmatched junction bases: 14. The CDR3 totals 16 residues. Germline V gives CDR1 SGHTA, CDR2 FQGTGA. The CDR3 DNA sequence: TGTGCCAGCAGCCCACTGCAGGGAGGGCTTGGCGAGACCCAGTACTTC. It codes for CASSPLQGGLGETQYF.

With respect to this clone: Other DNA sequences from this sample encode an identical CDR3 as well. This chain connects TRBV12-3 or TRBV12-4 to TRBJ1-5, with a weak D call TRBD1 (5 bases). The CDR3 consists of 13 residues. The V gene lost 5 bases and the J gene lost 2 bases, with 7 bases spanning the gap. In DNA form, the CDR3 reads TGTGCCAGCAGTGCACAGGGCAATCAGCCCCAGCATTTT. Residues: CASSAQGNQPQHF.

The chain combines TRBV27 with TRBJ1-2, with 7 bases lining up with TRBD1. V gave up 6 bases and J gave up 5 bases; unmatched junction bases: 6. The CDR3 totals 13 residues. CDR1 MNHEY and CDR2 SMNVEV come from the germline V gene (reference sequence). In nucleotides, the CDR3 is TGTGCCAGCAGGCGACCGACAGGGTATGGCTACACCTTC. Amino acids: CASRRPTGYGYTF.

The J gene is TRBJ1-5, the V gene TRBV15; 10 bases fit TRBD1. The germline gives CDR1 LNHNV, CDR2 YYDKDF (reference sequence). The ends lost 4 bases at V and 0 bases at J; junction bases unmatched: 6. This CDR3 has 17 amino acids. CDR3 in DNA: TGTGCCACCAGCATCGGGACAGGGGACCTTAGCAATCAGCCCCAGCATTTT. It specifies CATSIGTGDLSNQPQHF.

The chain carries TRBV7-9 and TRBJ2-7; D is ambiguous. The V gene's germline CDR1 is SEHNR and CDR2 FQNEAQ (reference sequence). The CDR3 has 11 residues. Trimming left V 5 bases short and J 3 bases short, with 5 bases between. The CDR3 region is CASSPNYEQYF. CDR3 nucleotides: TGTGCCAGCAGCCCCAACTACGAGCAGTACTTC.

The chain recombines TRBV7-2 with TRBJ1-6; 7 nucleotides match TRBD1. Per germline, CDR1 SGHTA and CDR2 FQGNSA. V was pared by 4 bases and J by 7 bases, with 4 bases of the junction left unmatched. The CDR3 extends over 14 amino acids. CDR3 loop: CASSSQGRNSPLHF. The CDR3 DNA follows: TGTGCCAGCAGCTCACAGGGGAGGAATTCACCCCTCCACTTT.

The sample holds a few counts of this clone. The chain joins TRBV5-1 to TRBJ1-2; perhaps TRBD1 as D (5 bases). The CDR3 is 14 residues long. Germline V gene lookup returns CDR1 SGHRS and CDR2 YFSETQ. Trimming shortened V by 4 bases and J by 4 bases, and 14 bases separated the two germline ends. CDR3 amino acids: CASSLLRGVYGYTF. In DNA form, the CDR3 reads TGCGCCAGCAGCCTTCTACGGGGGGTCTATGGCTACACCTTC.